This T cell receptor beta chain was found in a study of T-cell reconstitution after alpha-beta-depleted transplantation in children. Note on this clonotype: The antigen is unknown.

Study findings and constraints: T-cell counts and diversity were attributed mostly to newly produced T cells one year after transplant. About two months after transplant, alpha-beta T cells reportedly came from several hundred expanded graft clones. Recipient T cells and thymic progenitors that survived were the source of the high TCRbeta diversity seen at day 60 in some patients.

Trimming stripped 3 bases from V and 0 bases from J, with 11 bases between. The CDR3 consists of 15 residues. Germline V gene data show CDR1 as MNHNS and CDR2 as SASEGT. Unique molecular identifiers were incorporated when the TCRbeta library was constructed. MiXCR, applied by TCRdb to the PCR reads, yields one record per CDR3 protein. This table holds 90,000 to 100,000 distinct CDR3 sequences, around a quarter found once. Sequences were derived from PBMCs, sampled before TCRalphabeta/CD19-depleted stem cell transplant. The rearrangement links TRBV6-1 to TRBJ2-5; D remains unclear. The clonotype comes from a boy aged 2 to 10 with acute lymphoblastic leukemia, due to receive a stem cell transplant. The CDR3 nucleotides read TGTGCCAGCAGTGATCCGCCGGATTACCAAGAGACCCAGTACTTC. It codes for CASSDPPDYQETQYF.